This T cell receptor (beta chain) stems from a study of human CD8 memory T cell subsets. UMI-labeled 5' RACE generated the TCR beta libraries. TCRdb re-called the 5' RACE reads and catalogs CDR3 proteins one per entry, DNA excluded. This sample's table has roughly 4,000 distinct CDR3 sequences. The germline V gene has CDR1 SGDLS and CDR2 YYNGEE. This CDR3 has 17 amino acids. Sequencing used CD8+ T cells from PBMCs. The TCR originated in a human donor in good health. The J gene is TRBJ2-2, the V gene TRBV9; TCRdb proposes TRBD2, but this gene call is untestable without DNA. CDR3 loop: CASSVGILAGGGGELFF.